This T cell receptor beta chain came from a study of persistence of HIV-infected CD4 T cells. Whole-study results and caveats: Compared with CD3/CD28-stimulated cells, CMV- and Gag-responding cells showed lower TCRbeta richness. Degenerate expanded CDR3beta sequences were enriched among CMV- and Gag-responding cells.

On this clone itself: Its specificity is not known.

The libraries were made with immunoSEQ version 4 in survey mode. The repertoire was sequenced with immunoSEQ multiplex PCR; TCRdb's copy has only in-frame clones and lacks some. The sample has about 51,000 clones; about nine tenths are singletons. The V end lost 8 bases, the J end lost 3 bases, and 19 bases lay between the germline ends. The germline V gene encodes CDR1 ENHRY and CDR2 SYGVKD. The CDR3 runs to 15 residues. Cells were stimulated nonspecifically with anti-CD3/anti-CD28 magnetic beads. CD4+ T cells upregulating both CD40 ligand and CD69 were sorted as responding cells. Donors were HIV-1-infected adults who began suppressive ART during chronic infection. CD4+ T cell counts exceeded 400 cells/uL; CMV serology was positive.

The sample was CD4+ T cells sorted from PBMCs after approximately 19-hour stimulation, taken from a patient who received antiretroviral therapy. This chain joins TRBV10-3 and TRBJ1-2; D possibly corresponds to TRBD1 (5 bases). This receptor was taken from an adult woman with HIV who was CMV-seropositive. The CDR3 here is CAIPGGRAEDYGYTF. The CDR3 bases are TGTGCCATCCCAGGCGGCAGGGCGGAGGACTATGGCTACACCTTC.